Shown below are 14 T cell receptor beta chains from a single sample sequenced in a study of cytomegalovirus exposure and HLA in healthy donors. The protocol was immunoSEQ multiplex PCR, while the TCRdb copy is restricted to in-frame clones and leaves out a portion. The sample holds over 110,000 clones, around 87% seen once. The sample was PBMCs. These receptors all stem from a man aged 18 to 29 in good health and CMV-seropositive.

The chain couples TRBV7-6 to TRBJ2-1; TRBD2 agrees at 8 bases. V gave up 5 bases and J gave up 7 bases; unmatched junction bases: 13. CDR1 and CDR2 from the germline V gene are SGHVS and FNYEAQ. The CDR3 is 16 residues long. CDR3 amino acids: CASSPRLALGRNEQFF. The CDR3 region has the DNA TGTGCCAGCAGCCCAAGACTAGCGCTAGGTCGAAATGAGCAGTTCTTC.

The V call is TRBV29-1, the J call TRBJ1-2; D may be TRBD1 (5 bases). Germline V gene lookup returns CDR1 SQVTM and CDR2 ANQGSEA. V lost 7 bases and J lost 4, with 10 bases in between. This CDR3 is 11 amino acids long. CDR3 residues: CSAAGSYGYTF. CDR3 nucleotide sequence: TGCAGCGCCGCAGGGTCCTATGGCTACACCTTC.

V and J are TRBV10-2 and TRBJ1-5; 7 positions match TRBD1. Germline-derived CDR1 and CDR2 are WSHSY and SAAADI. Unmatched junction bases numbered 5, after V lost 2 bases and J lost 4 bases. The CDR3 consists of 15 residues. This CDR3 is CASSETGTENQPQHF. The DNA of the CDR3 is TGCGCCAGCAGTGAGACCGGGACAGAGAATCAGCCCCAGCATTTT.

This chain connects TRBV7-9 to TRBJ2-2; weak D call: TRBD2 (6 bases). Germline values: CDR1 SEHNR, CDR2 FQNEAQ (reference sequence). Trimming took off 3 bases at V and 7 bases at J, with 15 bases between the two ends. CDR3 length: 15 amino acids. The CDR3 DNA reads TGTGCCAGCAGCTTCGGGGGTACTCTTGACGGGGAGCTGTTTTTT. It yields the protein CASSFGGTLDGELFF.

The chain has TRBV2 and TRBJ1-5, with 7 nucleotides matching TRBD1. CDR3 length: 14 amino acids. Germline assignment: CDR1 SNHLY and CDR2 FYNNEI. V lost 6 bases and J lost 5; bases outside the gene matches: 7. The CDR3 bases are TGTGCCAGCAGGGCCGGGACAGCCTATCAGCCCCAGCATTTT. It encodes CASRAGTAYQPQHF. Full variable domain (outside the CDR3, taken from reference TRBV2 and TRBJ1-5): EPEVTQTPSHQVTQMGQEVILRCVPISNHLYFYWYRQILGQKVEFLVSFYNNEISEKSEIFDDQFSVERPDGSNFTLKIRSTKLEDSAMYFCASRAGTAYQPQHFGDGTRLSIL.

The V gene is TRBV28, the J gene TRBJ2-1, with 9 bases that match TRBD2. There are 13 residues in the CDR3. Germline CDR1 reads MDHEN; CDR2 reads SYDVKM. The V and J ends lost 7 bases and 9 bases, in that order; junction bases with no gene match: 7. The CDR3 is CASILAGGSEQFF. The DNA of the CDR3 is TGTGCCAGCATCCTGGCGGGAGGGAGTGAGCAGTTCTTC.

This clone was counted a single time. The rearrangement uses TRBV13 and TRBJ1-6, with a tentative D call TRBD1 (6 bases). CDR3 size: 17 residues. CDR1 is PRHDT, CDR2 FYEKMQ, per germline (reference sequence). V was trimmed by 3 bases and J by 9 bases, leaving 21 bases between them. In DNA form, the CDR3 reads TGTGCCAGCAGCTTCCGACGACAGGCGATAAAGATTTCACCCCTCCACTTT. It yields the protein CASSFRRQAIKISPLHF.

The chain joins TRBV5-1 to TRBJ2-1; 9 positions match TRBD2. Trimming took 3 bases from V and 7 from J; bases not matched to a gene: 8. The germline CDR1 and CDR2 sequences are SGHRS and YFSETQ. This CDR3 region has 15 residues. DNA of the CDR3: TGCGCCAGCAGCTACATAGCGGGAGTTCTTAATGAGCAGTTCTTC. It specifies CASSYIAGVLNEQFF.

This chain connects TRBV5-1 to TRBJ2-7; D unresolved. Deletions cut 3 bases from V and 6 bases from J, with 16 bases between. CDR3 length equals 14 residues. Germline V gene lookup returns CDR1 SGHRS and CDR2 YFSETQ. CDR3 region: CASSSDATAGEQYF. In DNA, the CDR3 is TGCGCCAGCAGCTCAGATGCTACAGCTGGCGAGCAGTACTTC.

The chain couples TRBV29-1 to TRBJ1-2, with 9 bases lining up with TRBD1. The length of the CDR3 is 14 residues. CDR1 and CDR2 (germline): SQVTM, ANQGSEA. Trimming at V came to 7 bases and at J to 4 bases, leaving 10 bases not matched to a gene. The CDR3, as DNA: TGCAGCGCAACGCCCGGGACAGGGCTCTATGGCTACACCTTC. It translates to CSATPGTGLYGYTF.

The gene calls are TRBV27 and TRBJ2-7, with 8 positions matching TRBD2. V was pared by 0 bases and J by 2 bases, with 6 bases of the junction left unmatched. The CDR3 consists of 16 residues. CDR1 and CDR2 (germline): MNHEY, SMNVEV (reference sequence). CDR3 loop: CASSLSFSGAAYEQYF. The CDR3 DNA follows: TGTGCCAGCAGTTTATCGTTTAGCGGGGCCGCCTACGAGCAGTACTTC.

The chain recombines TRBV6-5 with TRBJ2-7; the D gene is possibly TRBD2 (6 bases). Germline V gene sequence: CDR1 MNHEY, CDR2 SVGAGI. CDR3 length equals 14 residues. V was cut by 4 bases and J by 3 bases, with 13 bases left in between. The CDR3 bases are TGTGCCAGCAGTTTAGGAGGGTCCGGCTACGAGCAGTACTTC. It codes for CASSLGGSGYEQYF.

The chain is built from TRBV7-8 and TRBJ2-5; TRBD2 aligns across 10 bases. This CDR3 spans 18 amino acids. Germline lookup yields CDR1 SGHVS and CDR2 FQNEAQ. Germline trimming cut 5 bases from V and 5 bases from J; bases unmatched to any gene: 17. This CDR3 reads CASSPSRGTSAVGETQYF. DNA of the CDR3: TGTGCCAGCAGCCCATCCCGGGGGACTAGCGCGGTTGGGGAGACCCAGTACTTC.

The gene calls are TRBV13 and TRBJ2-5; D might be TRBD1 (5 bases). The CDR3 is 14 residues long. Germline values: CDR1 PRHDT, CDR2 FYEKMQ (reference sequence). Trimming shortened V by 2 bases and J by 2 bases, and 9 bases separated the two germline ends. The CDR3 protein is CASSLRQSQETQYF. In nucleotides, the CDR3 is TGTGCCAGCAGCTTAAGACAGTCACAAGAGACCCAGTACTTC.